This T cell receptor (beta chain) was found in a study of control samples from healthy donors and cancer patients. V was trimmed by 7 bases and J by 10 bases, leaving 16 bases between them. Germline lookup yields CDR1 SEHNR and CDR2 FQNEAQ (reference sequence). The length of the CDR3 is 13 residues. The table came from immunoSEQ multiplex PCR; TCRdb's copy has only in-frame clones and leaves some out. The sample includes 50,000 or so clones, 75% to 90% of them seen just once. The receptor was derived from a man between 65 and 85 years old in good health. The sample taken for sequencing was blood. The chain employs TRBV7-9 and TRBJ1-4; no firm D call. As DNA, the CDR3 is TGTGCCAGCACCCCCGGAGGGAACGGAAAACTGTTTTTT. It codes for CASTPGGNGKLFF.